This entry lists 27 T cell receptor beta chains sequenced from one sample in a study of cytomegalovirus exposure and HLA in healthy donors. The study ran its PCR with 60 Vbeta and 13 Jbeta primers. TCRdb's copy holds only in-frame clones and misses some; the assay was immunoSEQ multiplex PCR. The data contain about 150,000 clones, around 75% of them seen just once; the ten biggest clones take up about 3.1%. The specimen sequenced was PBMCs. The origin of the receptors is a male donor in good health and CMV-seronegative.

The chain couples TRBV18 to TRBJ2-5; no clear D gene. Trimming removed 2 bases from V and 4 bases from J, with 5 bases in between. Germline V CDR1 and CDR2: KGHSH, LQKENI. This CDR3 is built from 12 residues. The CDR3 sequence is CASSPERETQYF. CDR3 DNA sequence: TGTGCCAGCTCACCAGAGCGAGAGACCCAGTACTTC.

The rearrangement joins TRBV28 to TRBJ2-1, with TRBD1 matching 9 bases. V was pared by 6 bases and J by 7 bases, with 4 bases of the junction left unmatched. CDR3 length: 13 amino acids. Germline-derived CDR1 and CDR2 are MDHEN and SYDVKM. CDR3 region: CASRGQGTNEQFF. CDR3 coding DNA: TGTGCCAGCAGGGGACAGGGTACGAATGAGCAGTTCTTC. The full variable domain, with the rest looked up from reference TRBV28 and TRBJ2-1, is DVKVTQSSRYLVKRTGEKVFLECVQDMDHENMFWYRQDPGLGLRLIYFSYDVKMKEKGDIPEGYSVSREKKERFSLILESASTNQTSMYLCASRGQGTNEQFFGPGTRLTVL.

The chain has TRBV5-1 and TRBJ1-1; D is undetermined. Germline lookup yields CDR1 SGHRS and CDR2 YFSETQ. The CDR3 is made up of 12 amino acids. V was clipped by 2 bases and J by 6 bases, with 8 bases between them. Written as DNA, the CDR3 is TGCGCCAGCAGCTTTGGAGCGGCTGAAGCTTTCTTT. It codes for CASSFGAAEAFF.

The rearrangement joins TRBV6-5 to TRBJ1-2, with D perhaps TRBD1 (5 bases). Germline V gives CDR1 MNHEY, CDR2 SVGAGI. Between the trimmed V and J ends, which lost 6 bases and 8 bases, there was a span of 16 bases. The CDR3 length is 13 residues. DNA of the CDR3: TGTGCCAGCAGGCTATCCACAGGATCCGGCTACACCTTC. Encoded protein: CASRLSTGSGYTF.

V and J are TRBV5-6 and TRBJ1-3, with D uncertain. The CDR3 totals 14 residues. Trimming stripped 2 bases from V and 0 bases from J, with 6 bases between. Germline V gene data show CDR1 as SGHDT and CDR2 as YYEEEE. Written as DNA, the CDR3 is TGTGCCAGCAGCTTTGGGAGCTCTGGAAACACCATATATTTT. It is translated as CASSFGSSGNTIYF.

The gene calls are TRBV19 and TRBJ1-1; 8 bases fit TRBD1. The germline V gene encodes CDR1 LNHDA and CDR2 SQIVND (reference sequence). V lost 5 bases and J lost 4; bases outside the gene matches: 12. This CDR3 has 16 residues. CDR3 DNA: TGTGCCAGTAGTCTTTGGATTGGACAGGGTGGCACTGAAGCTTTCTTT. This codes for CASSLWIGQGGTEAFF.

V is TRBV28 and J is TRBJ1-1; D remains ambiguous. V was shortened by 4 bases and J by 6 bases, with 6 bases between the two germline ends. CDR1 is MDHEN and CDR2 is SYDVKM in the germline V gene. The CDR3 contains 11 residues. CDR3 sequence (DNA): TGTGCCAGCAGTTCGGCGGCTGAAGCTTTCTTT. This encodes CASSSAAEAFF.

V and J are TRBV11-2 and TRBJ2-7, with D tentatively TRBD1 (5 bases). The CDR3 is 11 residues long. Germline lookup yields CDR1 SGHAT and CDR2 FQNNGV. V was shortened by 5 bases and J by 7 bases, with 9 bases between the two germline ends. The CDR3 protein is CASSPTGEQYF. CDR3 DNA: TGTGCCAGCAGCCCTACAGGAGAGCAGTACTTC.

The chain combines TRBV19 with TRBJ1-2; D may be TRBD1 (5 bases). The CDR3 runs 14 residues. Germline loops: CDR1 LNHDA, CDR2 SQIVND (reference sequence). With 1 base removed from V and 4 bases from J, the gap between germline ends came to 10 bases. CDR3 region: CASSIGKGFYGYTF. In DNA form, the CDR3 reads TGTGCCAGTAGTATAGGGAAGGGGTTCTATGGCTACACCTTC.

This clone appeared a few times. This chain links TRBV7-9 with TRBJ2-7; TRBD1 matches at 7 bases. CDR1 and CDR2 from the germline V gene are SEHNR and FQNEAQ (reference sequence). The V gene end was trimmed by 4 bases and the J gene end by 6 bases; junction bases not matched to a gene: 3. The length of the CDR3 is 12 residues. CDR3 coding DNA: TGTGCCAGCAGCTCCGACAGGGCCGAGCAGTACTTC. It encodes CASSSDRAEQYF.

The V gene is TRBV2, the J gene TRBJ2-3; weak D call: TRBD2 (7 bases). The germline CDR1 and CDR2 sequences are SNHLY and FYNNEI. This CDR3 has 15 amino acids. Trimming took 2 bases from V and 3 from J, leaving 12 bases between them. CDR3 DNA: TGTGCCAGCAGTGAACGAAGGGGGGGGACAGATACGCAGTATTTT. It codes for CASSERRGGTDTQYF.

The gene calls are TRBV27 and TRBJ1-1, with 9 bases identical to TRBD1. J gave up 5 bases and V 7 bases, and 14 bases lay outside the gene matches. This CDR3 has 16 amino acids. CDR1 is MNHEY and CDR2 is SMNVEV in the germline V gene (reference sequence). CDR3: CASIPAGQGKFTEAFF. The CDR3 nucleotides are TGTGCCAGCATCCCTGCGGGACAGGGCAAATTTACTGAAGCTTTCTTT.

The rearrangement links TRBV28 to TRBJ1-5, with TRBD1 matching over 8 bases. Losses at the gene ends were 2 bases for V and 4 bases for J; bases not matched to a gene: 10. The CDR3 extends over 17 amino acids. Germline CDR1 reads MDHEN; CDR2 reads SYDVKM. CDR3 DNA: TGTGCCAGCAGTTTAGTGCTAGGACAGGGAAAGAATCAGCCCCAGCATTTT. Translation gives CASSLVLGQGKNQPQHF.

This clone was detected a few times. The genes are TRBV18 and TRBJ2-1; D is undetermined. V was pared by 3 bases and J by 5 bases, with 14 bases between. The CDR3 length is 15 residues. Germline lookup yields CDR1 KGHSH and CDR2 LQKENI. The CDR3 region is CASSPELFRDNEQFF. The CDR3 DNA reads TGTGCCAGCTCACCGGAGCTATTCCGGGACAATGAGCAGTTCTTC.

CDR3 bases: TGTGCCAGCAGCTCCGGACAGGGAAGGTCACCCCTCCACTTT. Translation: CASSSGQGRSPLHF. This chain connects TRBV7-2 to TRBJ1-6, with 8 bases aligning to TRBD1. After removal of 4 bases from V and 10 bases from J, the junction contained 6 bases not matched to a gene. The germline V gene encodes CDR1 SGHTA and CDR2 FQGNSA. The CDR3 runs to 14 residues.

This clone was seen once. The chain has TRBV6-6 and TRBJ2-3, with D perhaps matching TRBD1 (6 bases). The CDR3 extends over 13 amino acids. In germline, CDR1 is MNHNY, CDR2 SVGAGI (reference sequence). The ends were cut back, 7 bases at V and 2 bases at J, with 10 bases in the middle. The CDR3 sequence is CASKDSYTDTQYF. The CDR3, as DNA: TGTGCCAGCAAGGACAGTTACACAGATACGCAGTATTTT.

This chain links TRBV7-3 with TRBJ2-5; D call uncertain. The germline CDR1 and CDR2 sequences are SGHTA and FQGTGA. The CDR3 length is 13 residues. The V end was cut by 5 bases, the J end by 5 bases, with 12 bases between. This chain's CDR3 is CASSGGSLETQYF. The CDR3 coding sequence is TGTGCCAGCAGCGGCGGCTCATTGGAGACCCAGTACTTC. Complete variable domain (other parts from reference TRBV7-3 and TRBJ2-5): GAGVSQTPSNKVTEKGKYVELRCDPISGHTALYWYRQSLGQGPEFLIYFQGTGAADDSGLPNDRFFAVRPEGSVSTLKIQRTERGDSAVYLCASSGGSLETQYFGPGTRLLVL.

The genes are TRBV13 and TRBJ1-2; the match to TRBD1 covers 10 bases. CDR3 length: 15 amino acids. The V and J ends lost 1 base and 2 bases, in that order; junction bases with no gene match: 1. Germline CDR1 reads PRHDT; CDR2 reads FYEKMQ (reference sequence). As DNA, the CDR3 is TGTGCCAGCAGCTTAGAGGGACAGGGGAACTATGGCTACACCTTC. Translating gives CASSLEGQGNYGYTF.

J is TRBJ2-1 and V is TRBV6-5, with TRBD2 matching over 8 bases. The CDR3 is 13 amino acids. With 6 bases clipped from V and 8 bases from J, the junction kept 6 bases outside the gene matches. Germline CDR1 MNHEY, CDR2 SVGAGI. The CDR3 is CASSPGGGHEQFF. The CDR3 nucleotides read TGTGCCAGCAGCCCCGGGGGGGGCCATGAGCAGTTCTTC.

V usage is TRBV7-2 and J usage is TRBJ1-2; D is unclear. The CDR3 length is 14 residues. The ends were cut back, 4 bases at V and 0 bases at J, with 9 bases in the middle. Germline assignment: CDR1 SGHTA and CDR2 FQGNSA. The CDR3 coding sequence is TGTGCCAGCAGCTCCTCCTCAGCTAACTATGGCTACACCTTC. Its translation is CASSSSSANYGYTF. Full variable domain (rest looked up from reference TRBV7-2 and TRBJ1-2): GAGVSQSPSNKVTEKGKDVELRCDPISGHTALYWYRQSLGQGLEFLIYFQGNSAPDKSGLPSDRFSAERTGGSVSTLTIQRTQQEDSAVYLCASSSSSANYGYTFGSGTRLTVV.

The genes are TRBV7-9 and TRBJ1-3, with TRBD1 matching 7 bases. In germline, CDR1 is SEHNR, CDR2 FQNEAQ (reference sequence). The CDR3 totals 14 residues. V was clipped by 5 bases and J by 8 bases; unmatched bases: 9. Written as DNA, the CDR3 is TGTGCCAGCAGCCCCGGGACAGCGAAGTACACCATATATTTT. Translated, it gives CASSPGTAKYTIYF.

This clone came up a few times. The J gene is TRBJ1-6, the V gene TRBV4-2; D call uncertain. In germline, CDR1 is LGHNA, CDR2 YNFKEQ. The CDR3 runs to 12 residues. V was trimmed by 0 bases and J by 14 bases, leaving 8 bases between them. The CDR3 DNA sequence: TGTGCCAGCAGCCAAGACTTGGCAACCCTCCACTTT. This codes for CASSQDLATLHF.

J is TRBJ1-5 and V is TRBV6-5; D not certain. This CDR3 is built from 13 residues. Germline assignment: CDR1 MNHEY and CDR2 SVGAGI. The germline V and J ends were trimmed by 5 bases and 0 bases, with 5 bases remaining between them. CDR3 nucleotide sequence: TGTGCCAGCAGTGGTAGTAGCAATCAGCCCCAGCATTTT. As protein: CASSGSSNQPQHF.

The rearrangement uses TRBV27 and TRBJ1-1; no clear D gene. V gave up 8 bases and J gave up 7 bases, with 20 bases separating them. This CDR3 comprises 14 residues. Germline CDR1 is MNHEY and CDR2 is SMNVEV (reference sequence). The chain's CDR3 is CASGIARWRDEAFF. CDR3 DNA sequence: TGTGCCAGCGGGATTGCCCGGTGGCGGGATGAAGCTTTCTTT.

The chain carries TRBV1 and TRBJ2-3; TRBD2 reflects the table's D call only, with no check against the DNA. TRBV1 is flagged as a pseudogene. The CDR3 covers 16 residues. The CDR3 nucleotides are TGCACCAGCAGCCCGCCACTAGCGGGGGAAGCAGATACGCAGTATTTT. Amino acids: CTSSPPLAGEADTQYF.

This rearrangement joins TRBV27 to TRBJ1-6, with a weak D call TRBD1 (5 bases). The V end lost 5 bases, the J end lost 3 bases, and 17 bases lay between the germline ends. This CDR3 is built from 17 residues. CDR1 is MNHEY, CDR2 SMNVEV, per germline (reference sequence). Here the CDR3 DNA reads TGTGCCAGCAGTATCGACCTTCGGAGGGGCTATAATTCACCCCTCCACTTT. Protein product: CASSIDLRRGYNSPLHF.

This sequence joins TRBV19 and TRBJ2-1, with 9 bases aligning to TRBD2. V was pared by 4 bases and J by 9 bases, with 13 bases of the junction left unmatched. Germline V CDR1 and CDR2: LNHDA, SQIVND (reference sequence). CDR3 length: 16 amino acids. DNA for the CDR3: TGTGCCAGTAGTAGCCTGGAGGGACTAGCAGGACGTGAGCAGTTCTTC. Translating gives CASSSLEGLAGREQFF.